The 12 T cell receptor beta chains presented below share a single source sample, sequenced in a study of T cells in Graves' hyperthyroidism and ophthalmopathy (dated 2019 in TCRdb). The method was multiplex PCR. Reads for this sample came from an Illumina HiSeq 2000. TCR beta CDR3 regions were amplified from RNA transcripts. A first-round RT-PCR of the TCR CDR3 used the HTBI primer set with the Qiagen OneStep RT-PCR kit. TCRdb reworked the public reads: Q25 trimming with fastp, MiXCR clone assembly, productive beta chains retained. Entries are consolidated by CDR3 protein sequence, retaining the most common genes and DNA. This sample is represented by 360,000 or so distinct CDR3 sequences; 19% of them were singletons. 3% to 4.5% of the sample lies in the top ten. Specimen: blood. Source of these receptors: a woman aged 18-29 years with Graves' hyperthyroidism.

This clonotype has ten or more counts. The rearrangement joins TRBV6-5 to TRBJ1-2, with unresolved D. The CDR3 runs 13 residues. Per germline, CDR1 MNHEY and CDR2 SVGAGI. The V gene lost 5 bases and the J gene lost 3 bases, with 10 bases spanning the gap. CDR3 sequence (DNA): TGTGCCAGCAGTACGGGGATCTACTATGGCTACACCTTC. It yields the protein CASSTGIYYGYTF.

This clonotype was detected many times. V usage is TRBV12-3 or TRBV12-4 and J usage is TRBJ2-5; weak D call: TRBD2 (5 bases). The CDR3 sequence is 15 residues long. The V gene lost 6 bases and the J gene lost 5 bases, with 19 bases spanning the gap. The CDR3 DNA sequence: TGTGCCAGCAGCCGACCGGAGCGGTCCCAGGAGACCCAGTACTTC. It yields the protein CASSRPERSQETQYF.

V usage is TRBV28 and J usage is TRBJ1-6, with D uncertain. Germline V gene lookup returns CDR1 MDHEN and CDR2 SYDVKM. This CDR3 spans 18 amino acids. V was trimmed by 6 bases and J by 0 bases, leaving 18 bases between them. The CDR3 protein is CASSSTKLRRSYNSPLHF. CDR3 DNA sequence: TGTGCCAGCAGCTCAACTAAGCTTCGCCGCTCCTATAATTCACCCCTCCACTTT. The variable domain in full, with the rest retrieved from reference TRBV28 and TRBJ1-6, is DVKVTQSSRYLVKRTGEKVFLECVQDMDHENMFWYRQDPGLGLRLIYFSYDVKMKEKGDIPEGYSVSREKKERFSLILESASTNQTSMYLCASSSTKLRRSYNSPLHFGNGTRLTVT.

This clonotype showed up many times. The chain recombines TRBV6-5 with TRBJ2-2, with a tentative D call TRBD1 (6 bases). CDR1 MNHEY and CDR2 SVGAGI come from the germline V gene. This CDR3 spans 13 amino acids. V was shortened by 5 bases and J by 5 bases, with 9 bases between the two germline ends. The CDR3 bases are TGTGCCAGCAGTATTGGACAGACCGGGGAGCTGTTTTTT. This gives the protein CASSIGQTGELFF.

In its sample, this clonotype was seen many times. The chain uses TRBV7-3 and TRBJ1-1; 7 nucleotides line up with TRBD1. V lost 5 bases and J lost 0; bases outside the gene matches: 9. This CDR3 has 16 residues. Germline values: CDR1 SGHTA, CDR2 FQGTGA. CDR3 loop: CASSGGTATMNTEAFF. The CDR3 nucleotides are TGTGCCAGCAGCGGGGGGACAGCCACCATGAACACTGAAGCTTTCTTT.

This clonotype was detected ten times or more. The chain carries TRBV7-3 and TRBJ2-3; D gene uncertain. Germline V gene lookup returns CDR1 SGHTA and CDR2 FQGTGA. CDR3 length equals 12 residues. V lost 6 bases, J lost 7 bases, and 11 bases lay in between. CDR3 bases: TGTGCCAGCAGTTCGGCGGCGAATACGCAGTATTTT. This sequence encodes CASSSAANTQYF.

This clonotype was detected many times. The chain carries TRBV5-1 and TRBJ1-2; D is ambiguous. Deletions cut 0 bases from V and 2 bases from J, with 11 bases between. The CDR3 extends over 15 amino acids. Germline V gene sequence: CDR1 SGHRS, CDR2 YFSETQ. CDR3 residues: CASSLAASPNYGYTF. The CDR3 DNA reads as TGCGCCAGCAGCTTGGCCGCCAGTCCAAACTATGGCTACACCTTC.

This clonotype showed up many times. The J gene is TRBJ1-5, the V gene TRBV6-1; no reliable D call. CDR3 size: 15 residues. The V gene's germline CDR1 is MNHNS and CDR2 SASEGT. The V end was cut by 5 bases, the J end by 0 bases, with 11 bases between. This CDR3 reads CASSKFTVSNQPQHF. The CDR3 bases are TGTGCCAGCAGTAAATTTACAGTTAGCAATCAGCCCCAGCATTTT.

The rearrangement links TRBV11-1 to TRBJ1-2, with TRBD1 as a possible D gene (5 bases). V was cut by 5 bases and J by 4 bases, with 23 bases left in between. CDR1 and CDR2 from the germline V gene are SGHAT and FQDESV (reference sequence). The CDR3 length is 17 residues. Here the CDR3 DNA reads TGTGCCAGCAGCGCTCTTGGTTTAGGGGTTAGTCTCTATGGCTACACCTTC. It yields the protein CASSALGLGVSLYGYTF.

The table lists this clonotype with a few counts. The chain has TRBV6-1 and TRBJ1-4, with D possibly matching TRBD1 (6 bases). Germline values: CDR1 MNHNS, CDR2 SASEGT. Trimming stripped 7 bases from V and 7 bases from J, with 10 bases between. The CDR3 contains 12 residues. In DNA, the CDR3 is TGTGCCAGCAACGGGGGCGGTGAAAAACTGTTTTTT. This sequence encodes CASNGGGEKLFF.

This rearrangement joins TRBV25-1 to TRBJ1-2; no firm D call. Trimming pared 6 bases from V and 3 bases from J, leaving 17 bases between. The CDR3 spans 15 residues. In germline, CDR1 is MGHDK, CDR2 SYGVNS. CDR3 nucleotide sequence: TGTGCCAGCAGCCCGTTGAGGGTGCCGGACTATGGCTACACCTTC. This gives the protein CASSPLRVPDYGYTF.

V and J are TRBV12-3 or TRBV12-4 and TRBJ2-7; D may be TRBD1 (7 bases). Trimming took off 3 bases at V and 5 bases at J, with 14 bases between the two ends. CDR3 length: 14 residues. CDR3 protein: CASSFGRGVDEQYF. The CDR3, as DNA: TGTGCCAGCAGTTTTGGCAGGGGGGTCGACGAGCAGTACTTC.